This T cell receptor beta chain is from a study of T cells in Graves' hyperthyroidism and ophthalmopathy. Study information: Blood was drawn when the patient was first diagnosed and still untreated.

Germline values: CDR1 MNHNS, CDR2 SASEGT. With 5 bases removed from V and 0 bases from J, the gap between germline ends came to 16 bases. CDR3 length: 17 residues. RNA transcripts were the template for amplifying TCR beta CDR3 regions. Carried out on the TCR CDR3, a first-round RT-PCR used the HTBI primer set. MiXCR was run by TCRdb on the multiplex PCR reads, yielding one entry per CDR3 protein. The data contain about 690,000 distinct CDR3 sequences, 17% of them singletons. The clonotype comes from a man aged 45-65 years with Graves' hyperthyroidism. The chain couples TRBV6-1 to TRBJ2-2; a weak D match, TRBD2 (6 bases). Sequencing was performed on blood. In nucleotides, the CDR3 is TGTGCCAGCAGTTTCCCTTCCGGGACTGCGAACACCGGGGAGCTGTTTTTT. As protein: CASSFPSGTANTGELFF.